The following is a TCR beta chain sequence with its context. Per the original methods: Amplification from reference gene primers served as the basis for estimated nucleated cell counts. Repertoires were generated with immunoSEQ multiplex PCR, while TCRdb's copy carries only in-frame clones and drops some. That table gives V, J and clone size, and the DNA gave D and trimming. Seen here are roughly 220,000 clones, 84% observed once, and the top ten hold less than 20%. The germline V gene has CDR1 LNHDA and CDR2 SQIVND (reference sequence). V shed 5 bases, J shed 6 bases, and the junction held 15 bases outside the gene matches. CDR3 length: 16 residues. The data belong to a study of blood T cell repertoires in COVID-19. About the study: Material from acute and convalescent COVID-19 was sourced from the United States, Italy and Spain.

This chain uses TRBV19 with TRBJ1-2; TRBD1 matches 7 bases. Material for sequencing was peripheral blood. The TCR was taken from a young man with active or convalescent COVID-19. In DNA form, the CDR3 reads TGTGCCAGTAGTCTCGTTGGGACAGCCCCTTTAAATGGCTACACCTTC. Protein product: CASSLVGTAPLNGYTF. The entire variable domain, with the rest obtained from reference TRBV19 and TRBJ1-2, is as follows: DGGITQSPKYLFRKEGQNVTLSCEQNLNHDAMYWYRQDPGQGLRLIYYSQIVNDFQKGDIAEGYSVSREKKESFPLTVTSAQKNPTAFYLCASSLVGTAPLNGYTFGSGTRLTVV.